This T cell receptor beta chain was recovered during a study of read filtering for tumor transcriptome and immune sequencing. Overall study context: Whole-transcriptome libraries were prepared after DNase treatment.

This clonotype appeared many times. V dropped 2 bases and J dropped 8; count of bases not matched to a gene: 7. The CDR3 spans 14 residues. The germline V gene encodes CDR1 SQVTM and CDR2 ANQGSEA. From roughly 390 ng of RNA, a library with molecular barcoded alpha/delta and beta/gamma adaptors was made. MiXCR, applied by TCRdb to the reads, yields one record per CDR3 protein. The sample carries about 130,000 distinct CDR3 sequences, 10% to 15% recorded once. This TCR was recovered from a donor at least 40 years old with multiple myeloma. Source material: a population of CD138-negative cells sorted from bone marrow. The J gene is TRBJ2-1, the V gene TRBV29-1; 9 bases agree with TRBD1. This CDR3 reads CSVETRDRVDEQFF. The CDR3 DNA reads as TGCAGCGTTGAAACCCGGGACAGGGTCGATGAGCAGTTCTTC.